One sample yielded the 18 T cell receptor beta chains listed below, sequenced in a study of patients and donors after allogeneic stem cell transplantation. From the RT-PCR reads, TCRdb called clonotypes with MiXCR, one entry per CDR3 protein. The sample has about 160,000 distinct CDR3 sequences; 24% are singletons. Sequenced: blood, either unsorted or a sorted T cell fraction (not recorded which). These receptors all stem from a human donor who was either an allogeneic HSCT recipient or a stem cell or donor lymphocyte infusion donor (not recorded which). It is not recorded whose cells these are; they may come from a transplant donor.

In DNA, the CDR3 is TGTGCCAGCAGTTTGTCGAGGGACCCACCCGGGGAGCTGTTTTTT. It yields the protein CASSLSRDPPGELFF. The chain recombines TRBV12-3 or TRBV12-4 with TRBJ2-2; D is perhaps TRBD1 or TRBD2 (5 bases each). The V end was cut by 3 bases, the J end by 6 bases, with 14 bases between. This CDR3 contains 15 residues.

This clonotype came up a few times. This chain uses TRBV12-3 or TRBV12-4 with TRBJ1-4, with no clear D. Trimming took off 8 bases at V and 6 bases at J, with 22 bases between the two ends. The CDR3 covers 16 residues. Here the CDR3 DNA reads TGTGCCAGCGCACACTCTCCCTTCTCCGGGCATGAAAAACTGTTTTTT. Amino acid sequence: CASAHSPFSGHEKLFF.

J is TRBJ2-1 and V is TRBV7-2; D is uncertain. Germline CDR1 SGHTA, CDR2 FQGNSA. Trimming took off 0 bases at V and 6 bases at J, with 3 bases between the two ends. The CDR3 is 12 residues long. The CDR3 spells CASSLALNEQFF. The CDR3 nucleotides read TGTGCCAGCAGCTTAGCGCTCAATGAGCAGTTCTTC.

The chain employs TRBV29-1 and TRBJ2-7; D might be TRBD2 (5 bases). Trimming removed 6 bases from V and 0 bases from J, with 9 bases in between. This CDR3 has 12 residues. Germline loops: CDR1 SQVTM, CDR2 ANQGSEA. In DNA, the CDR3 is TGCAGCGTCGCAGGACTCTCCTACGAGCAGTACTTC. This translates into CSVAGLSYEQYF.

This clonotype occurred a few times. This chain connects TRBV18 to TRBJ1-1; no clear D gene. The germline V and J ends were trimmed by 6 bases and 6 bases, with 23 bases remaining between them. The CDR3 covers 16 residues. Germline assignment: CDR1 KGHSH and CDR2 LQKENI. CDR3 amino acids: CASSQTRTYQVAEAFF. The CDR3 DNA is TGTGCCAGCTCTCAGACACGGACTTATCAAGTTGCTGAAGCTTTCTTT.

The chain carries TRBV9 and TRBJ2-1; D is undetermined. Germline V gene data show CDR1 as SGDLS and CDR2 as YYNGEE. V was cut by 1 base and J by 0 bases, with 5 bases left in between. The CDR3 is 14 amino acids. CDR3 in amino acids: CASSVLSSYNEQFF. Here the CDR3 DNA reads TGTGCCAGCAGCGTACTAAGCTCCTACAATGAGCAGTTCTTC.

This clonotype was seen a handful of times. V usage is TRBV20-1 and J usage is TRBJ1-6; D gene uncertain. CDR1 is DFQATT and CDR2 is SNEGSKA in the germline V gene (reference sequence). This CDR3 has 14 amino acids. V shed 3 bases and J shed 11 bases, with 17 bases lying between them. The DNA for the CDR3 is TGCAGTGCTAGTCGAGCGGGAGGTAACGCACCCCTCCACTTT. Amino acids: CSASRAGGNAPLHF.

In its sample, this clonotype was seen a few times. The chain uses TRBV3-1 and TRBJ2-7; D possibly corresponds to TRBD2 (5 bases). The germline CDR1 and CDR2 sequences are LGHDT and YNNKEL (reference sequence). The CDR3 length is 14 residues. The germline V and J ends were trimmed by 3 bases and 2 bases, with 11 bases remaining between them. The CDR3 sequence is CASSHAGSPYEQYF. CDR3 in DNA: TGTGCCAGCAGCCATGCTGGGAGTCCCTACGAGCAGTACTTC.

The chain is built from TRBV4-3 and TRBJ1-2, with TRBD1 as a possible D gene (5 bases). This CDR3 is 14 amino acids long. Trimming shortened V by 5 bases and J by 3 bases, and 13 bases separated the two germline ends. CDR1 and CDR2 (germline): LGHNA, YSLEER. The CDR3, as DNA: TGCGCCAGCAGCACATCCGCCAGGGACTATGGCTACACCTTC. Its protein product is CASSTSARDYGYTF.

This clonotype was seen a handful of times. The rearrangement links TRBV7-8 to TRBJ1-5; 8 nucleotides agree with TRBD1. Germline V lookup: CDR1 SGHVS, CDR2 FQNEAQ. The CDR3 length is 16 residues. With V trimmed by 2 bases and J by 6 bases, 9 bases remained unmatched. CDR3 DNA: TGTGCCAGCAGCTTATACCGGGACAGGATCCTTCAGCCCCAGCATTTT. Translated, it gives CASSLYRDRILQPQHF.

This clonotype was observed a few times. This rearrangement joins TRBV5-1 to TRBJ1-1, with a possible D match to TRBD1 (6 bases). The V and J ends lost 6 bases and 0 bases respectively, with 21 bases between them. The germline V gene encodes CDR1 SGHRS and CDR2 YFSETQ. The CDR3 length is 17 residues. This CDR3 is CASNGGQSSYMNTEAFF. The CDR3 nucleotides are TGCGCCAGCAATGGGGGACAATCAAGCTACATGAACACTGAAGCTTTCTTT.

In DNA form, the CDR3 reads TGTGCCAGCAGCCTGGGAGGTGGGAATCTCTACGAGCAGTACTTC. The encoded protein is CASSLGGGNLYEQYF. This chain links TRBV6-2 or TRBV6-3 with TRBJ2-7, with D possibly matching TRBD2 (6 bases). Trimming left V 6 bases short and J 3 bases short, with 18 bases between. Germline-derived CDR1 and CDR2 are MNHEY and SVGEGT. The CDR3 length is 15 residues.

This sequence joins TRBV12-3 or TRBV12-4 and TRBJ1-2; D unclear. V was cut by 6 bases and J by 5 bases, with 13 bases left in between. This CDR3 region has 13 residues. The CDR3 DNA is TGTGCCAGCAGCCCAGGTCGTGCATATGGCTACACCTTC. Its translation: CASSPGRAYGYTF.

The gene calls are TRBV5-5 and TRBJ1-4; D remains ambiguous. CDR1 is SGHKS, CDR2 YYEKEE, per germline (reference sequence). V was cut by 1 base and J by 8 bases, with 18 bases left in between. This CDR3 spans 16 amino acids. This CDR3 reads CASSLSGDTNREKLFF. The CDR3 nucleotides read TGTGCCAGCAGCTTGTCCGGTGACACGAATCGCGAAAAACTGTTTTTT.

The CDR3 protein is CASSQVGDSWAEKLFF. The CDR3 DNA is TGCGCCAGCAGCCAAGTGGGCGACTCATGGGCTGAAAAACTGTTTTTT. This chain links TRBV4-3 with TRBJ1-4; D remains ambiguous. Trimming stripped 1 base from V and 7 bases from J, with 16 bases between. The CDR3 consists of 16 residues. The germline CDR1 and CDR2 sequences are LGHNA and YSLEER.

This clonotype was observed a handful of times. The rearrangement uses TRBV12-3 or TRBV12-4 and TRBJ1-1, with TRBD1 matching over 8 bases. CDR3 size: 13 residues. The trim removed 8 bases at V and 1 base at J, leaving 3 bases unmatched. CDR3 residues: CASRTGRNTEAFF. In DNA form, the CDR3 reads TGTGCCAGCCGGACAGGGAGGAACACTGAAGCTTTCTTT.

CDR3 nucleotides: TGCGCCAGCAGTGACCCCGGGACAGGGGGTAACTATGGCTACACCTTC. Translated: CASSDPGTGGNYGYTF. The V gene is TRBV10-2, the J gene TRBJ1-2, with TRBD1 matching over 11 bases. This CDR3 is 16 amino acids long. The germline CDR1 and CDR2 sequences are WSHSY and SAAADI. With 3 bases clipped from V and 1 base from J, the junction kept 4 bases outside the gene matches.

In its sample, this clonotype was seen many times. The chain couples TRBV29-1 to TRBJ1-1; D is unclear. V lost 7 bases, J lost 5 bases, and 17 bases lay in between. The CDR3 spans 13 residues. The V gene's germline CDR1 is SQVTM and CDR2 ANQGSEA. The CDR3 coding sequence is TGCAGCGCCTTAGCCCCCCTTCGGACTGAAGCTTTCTTT. It specifies CSALAPLRTEAFF.